The rows below give T cell receptor beta chains drawn from one sample of a study of T cells in Graves' hyperthyroidism and ophthalmopathy. In TCRdb, the multiplex PCR reads were re-called with MiXCR into one record per CDR3 protein. Of under 350,000 distinct CDR3 sequences in the sample, 15% to 20% were seen once. The sample consisted of blood. These receptors were collected from a woman in her sixties or seventies with Graves' ophthalmopathy. CDR3s include the opening cysteine and the closing phenylalanine or tryptophan. Each record gives: J gene, clone size, V gene, D gene, CDR3 protein, CDR3 DNA. A D gene is named only where the DNA matches it firmly. Size is stated for part of the rows, as once, few or many counts, or as a class when the clone is expanded.

j_call: TRBJ1-4
clone_size: many
v_call: TRBV27
d_call: TRBD1
cdr3_aa: CASQGADSLANEKLFF
cdr3_nt: TGTGCCAGCCAGGGGGCGGATTCTTTAGCTAATGAAAAACTGTTTTTT

j_call: TRBJ1-4
clone_size: few
v_call: TRBV7-8
d_call: TRBD1
cdr3_aa: CASSPGQGSQRVIVFF
cdr3_nt: TGTGCCAGCAGCCCGGGACAGGGGAGCCAGAGGGTTATCGTGTTTTTT

j_call: TRBJ2-1
clone_size: -
v_call: TRBV5-6
d_call: TRBD1
cdr3_aa: CASSRAGTGGSSYNEQFF
cdr3_nt: TGTGCCAGCAGCCGCGCCGGGACAGGGGGTTCCTCCTACAATGAGCAGTTCTTC

j_call: TRBJ2-3
clone_size: -
v_call: TRBV5-4
d_call: TRBD1
cdr3_aa: CASSLGTGAWDTQYF
cdr3_nt: TGTGCCAGCAGCTTGGGGACAGGGGCATGGGATACGCAGTATTTT

j_call: TRBJ1-1
clone_size: -
v_call: TRBV10-3
d_call: -
cdr3_aa: CATAISGTSAFF
cdr3_nt: TGTGCCACCGCCATATCCGGGACATCAGCTTTCTTT

j_call: TRBJ2-7
clone_size: many
v_call: TRBV6-1
d_call: -
cdr3_aa: CASRAGESNPYSYEQYF
cdr3_nt: TGTGCCAGCAGAGCCGGGGAGTCAAACCCCTATTCCTACGAGCAGTACTTC

j_call: TRBJ2-5
clone_size: once
v_call: TRBV7-9
d_call: -
cdr3_aa: CASSSPEGGTQYF
cdr3_nt: TGTGCCAGCAGCTCCCCCGAGGGGGGGACCCAGTACTTC

j_call: TRBJ1-2
clone_size: -
v_call: TRBV5-6
d_call: TRBD1
cdr3_aa: CASSAEGQGMGFNYGYTF
cdr3_nt: TGTGCCAGCAGCGCGGAGGGACAGGGGATGGGATTTAACTATGGCTACACCTTC

j_call: TRBJ2-7
clone_size: many
v_call: TRBV5-6
d_call: TRBD2
cdr3_aa: CASSPSGRSSEQYF
cdr3_nt: TGTGCCAGCAGCCCTAGCGGGAGAAGTAGCGAGCAGTACTTC

j_call: TRBJ2-1
clone_size: many
v_call: TRBV29-1
d_call: -
cdr3_aa: CSVDDVFSAYNEQFF
cdr3_nt: TGCAGCGTTGATGACGTATTCTCCGCCTACAATGAGCAGTTCTTC

j_call: TRBJ1-1
clone_size: many
v_call: TRBV20-1
d_call: TRBD1
cdr3_aa: CSAGDRAEAFF
cdr3_nt: TGCAGTGCTGGCGACAGGGCCGAAGCTTTCTTT

j_call: TRBJ2-3
clone_size: -
v_call: TRBV5-1
d_call: TRBD1
cdr3_aa: CASSSDREMTDTQYF
cdr3_nt: TGCGCCAGCAGTTCAGACAGGGAGATGACAGATACGCAGTATTTT

j_call: TRBJ2-7
clone_size: few
v_call: TRBV20-1
d_call: TRBD1
cdr3_aa: CSLGQPMRDEQYF
cdr3_nt: TGCAGCCTGGGACAGCCGATGAGAGACGAGCAGTACTTC

j_call: TRBJ1-1
clone_size: many
v_call: TRBV6-1
d_call: -
cdr3_aa: CASSDQGYTEAFF
cdr3_nt: TGTGCCAGCAGTGATCAGGGGTACACTGAAGCTTTCTTT

j_call: TRBJ2-1
clone_size: many
v_call: TRBV28
d_call: -
cdr3_aa: CASIGPGRFPHNEQFF
cdr3_nt: TGTGCCAGCATTGGGCCGGGGAGATTCCCCCACAATGAGCAGTTCTTC

j_call: TRBJ1-5
clone_size: many
v_call: TRBV6-2/TRBV6-3
d_call: -
cdr3_aa: CASSLGFTRNQPQHF
cdr3_nt: TGTGCCAGCAGTCTCGGGTTCACCAGAAATCAGCCCCAGCATTTT

j_call: TRBJ2-5
clone_size: -
v_call: TRBV6-1
d_call: -
cdr3_aa: CASSPAARDLYF
cdr3_nt: TGTGCCAGCAGTCCTGCGGCAAGAGACCTTTACTTC

j_call: TRBJ1-2
clone_size: many
v_call: TRBV3-1
d_call: -
cdr3_aa: CASSRSPSRGYGYTF
cdr3_nt: TGTGCCAGCAGCCGCAGTCCCAGTCGGGGCTATGGCTACACCTTC

j_call: TRBJ2-7
clone_size: many
v_call: TRBV7-9
d_call: -
cdr3_aa: CASSPVGGHYEQYF
cdr3_nt: TGTGCCAGCAGCCCGGTTGGGGGCCACTACGAGCAGTACTTC

j_call: TRBJ1-6
clone_size: many
v_call: TRBV29-1
d_call: -
cdr3_aa: CSVRESYNSPLHF
cdr3_nt: TGCAGCGTTCGGGAGTCCTATAATTCACCCCTCCACTTT

j_call: TRBJ1-2
clone_size: few
v_call: TRBV9
d_call: -
cdr3_aa: CASSVPGSGGYTF
cdr3_nt: TGTGCCAGCAGCGTACCCGGGTCGGGAGGCTACACCTTC

j_call: TRBJ2-7
clone_size: few
v_call: TRBV6-9
d_call: -
cdr3_aa: CASSYAGGGSYEQYF
cdr3_nt: TGTGCCAGCAGTTACGCCGGGGGCGGGAGTTACGAGCAGTACTTC

j_call: TRBJ2-1
clone_size: many
v_call: TRBV11-2
d_call: -
cdr3_aa: CASSLGGGLYNEQFF
cdr3_nt: TGTGCCAGCAGCTTAGGCGGGGGCCTCTACAATGAGCAGTTCTTC

j_call: TRBJ1-2
clone_size: many
v_call: TRBV7-2
d_call: TRBD1
cdr3_aa: CASSLRQGAGYTF
cdr3_nt: TGTGCCAGCAGCTTAAGGCAGGGGGCAGGCTACACCTTC

j_call: TRBJ2-1
clone_size: many
v_call: TRBV4-2
d_call: -
cdr3_aa: CASSHPGQYNEQFF
cdr3_nt: TGTGCCAGCAGCCATCCCGGACAGTACAATGAGCAGTTCTTC

j_call: TRBJ1-2
clone_size: -
v_call: TRBV12-5
d_call: -
cdr3_aa: CASGSGFGYTF
cdr3_nt: TGTGCTAGTGGTTCTGGGTTTGGCTACACCTTC

j_call: TRBJ2-3
clone_size: many
v_call: TRBV7-8
d_call: TRBD1
cdr3_aa: CASSPGTEGTDTQYF
cdr3_nt: TGTGCCAGCAGCCCGGGGACAGAGGGCACAGATACGCAGTATTTT

j_call: TRBJ2-2
clone_size: -
v_call: TRBV2
d_call: -
cdr3_aa: CASSGGLRNTGELFF
cdr3_nt: TGTGCCAGCAGTGGGGGTCTAAGAAACACCGGGGAGCTGTTTTTT

j_call: TRBJ2-1
clone_size: few
v_call: TRBV12-3/TRBV12-4
d_call: -
cdr3_aa: CASSLGRHNEQFF
cdr3_nt: TGTGCCAGCAGTTTGGGCAGGCACAATGAGCAGTTCTTC

j_call: TRBJ1-1
clone_size: many
v_call: TRBV6-2/TRBV6-3
d_call: -
cdr3_aa: CASSYGHLNTEAFF
cdr3_nt: TGTGCCAGCAGTTACGGGCACCTGAACACTGAAGCTTTCTTT

j_call: TRBJ2-7
clone_size: many
v_call: TRBV20-1
d_call: -
cdr3_aa: CSARKDRTSYEQYF
cdr3_nt: TGCAGTGCTAGGAAGGACCGAACCTCCTACGAGCAGTACTTC

j_call: TRBJ1-3
clone_size: -
v_call: TRBV12-3/TRBV12-4
d_call: -
cdr3_aa: CAGGWTYLRNTIYF
cdr3_nt: TGTGCCGGGGGTTGGACGTACCTTAGAAACACCATATATTTT

j_call: TRBJ2-2
clone_size: -
v_call: TRBV6-1
d_call: TRBD1
cdr3_aa: CASRSTGDGELFF
cdr3_nt: TGTGCCAGCAGATCCACAGGGGACGGGGAGCTGTTTTTT